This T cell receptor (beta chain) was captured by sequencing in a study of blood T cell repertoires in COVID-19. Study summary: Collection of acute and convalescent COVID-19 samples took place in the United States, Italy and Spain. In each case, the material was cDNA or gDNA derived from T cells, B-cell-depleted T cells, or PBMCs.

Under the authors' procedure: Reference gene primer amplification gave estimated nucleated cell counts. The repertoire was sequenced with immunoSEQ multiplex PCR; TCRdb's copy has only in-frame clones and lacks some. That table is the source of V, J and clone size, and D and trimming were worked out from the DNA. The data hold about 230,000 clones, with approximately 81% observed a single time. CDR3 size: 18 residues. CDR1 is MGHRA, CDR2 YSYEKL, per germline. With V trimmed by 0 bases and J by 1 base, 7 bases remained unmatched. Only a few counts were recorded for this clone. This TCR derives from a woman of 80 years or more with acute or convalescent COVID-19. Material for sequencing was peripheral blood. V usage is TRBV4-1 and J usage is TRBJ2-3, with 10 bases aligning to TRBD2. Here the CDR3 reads CASSQDLAGVLGTDTQYF. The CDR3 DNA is TGCGCCAGCAGCCAAGATCTAGCGGGAGTGTTGGGCACAGATACGCAGTATTTT.